These T cell receptor beta chains were read from a single sample in a study of T cell responses to AZD1222 COVID-19 vaccine. Sequenced by immunoSEQ multiplex PCR; TCRdb stores in-frame clones only, minus some. The sample contains about 120,000 clones, roughly 91% of which appear only once. Sequencing was performed on peripheral blood, taken on day 0 of AZD1222 vaccination. The origin of the receptors is an adult in good health. Each CDR3 is given with its conserved first and last residue. The D gene is left open where the match is weak. Only part of the rows carry a size: once, few, many, or a class if the clone is expanded.

d_call: -; clone_size: once; j_call: TRBJ1-6; v_call: TRBV18; cdr3_aa: CASSPSGEYNSPLHF; cdr3_nt: TGTGCCAGCTCCCCCTCAGGGGAGTATAATTCACCCCTCCACTTT
d_call: -; clone_size: -; j_call: TRBJ2-1; v_call: TRBV11-3; cdr3_aa: CASSLSTSFVNEQFF; cdr3_nt: TGTGCCAGCAGCTTAAGCACTAGCTTTGTCAATGAGCAGTTCTTC
d_call: TRBD2; clone_size: once; j_call: TRBJ2-1; v_call: TRBV4-3; cdr3_aa: CASSPVRAGGPGEQFF; cdr3_nt: TGCGCCAGCAGCCCCGTTCGAGCGGGAGGGCCCGGTGAGCAGTTCTTC
d_call: -; clone_size: -; j_call: TRBJ1-4; v_call: TRBV7-9; cdr3_aa: CASSLRTTNEKLFF; cdr3_nt: TGTGCCAGCAGCTTACGTACAACTAATGAAAAACTGTTTTTT
d_call: TRBD2; clone_size: -; j_call: TRBJ2-1; v_call: TRBV11-3; cdr3_aa: CASSFSGAEQFF; cdr3_nt: TGTGCCAGCAGCTTTAGCGGGGCCGAGCAGTTCTTC
d_call: -; clone_size: -; j_call: TRBJ2-5; v_call: TRBV7-2; cdr3_aa: CASSLAGGMKTQYF; cdr3_nt: TGTGCCAGCAGCTTAGCGGGGGGTATGAAGACCCAGTACTTC
d_call: TRBD2; clone_size: -; j_call: TRBJ2-1; v_call: TRBV7-9; cdr3_aa: CASSPGLAGGSSYNEQFF; cdr3_nt: TGTGCCAGCAGCCCCGGACTAGCGGGAGGTAGCTCCTACAATGAGCAGTTCTTC
d_call: -; clone_size: once; j_call: TRBJ2-1; v_call: TRBV5-1; cdr3_aa: CASSLVPGAHNEQFF; cdr3_nt: TGCGCCAGCAGCTTGGTGCCAGGGGCGCACAATGAGCAGTTCTTC
d_call: -; clone_size: once; j_call: TRBJ1-6; v_call: TRBV6-5; cdr3_aa: CASSYKATGYNSPLHF; cdr3_nt: TGTGCCAGCAGTTACAAGGCTACAGGGTATAATTCACCCCTCCACTTT
d_call: TRBD1; clone_size: once; j_call: TRBJ1-2; v_call: TRBV2; cdr3_aa: CASTYRRGQGKANYGYTF; cdr3_nt: TGTGCCAGTACATACCGCCGGGGACAGGGTAAAGCTAACTATGGCTACACCTTC
d_call: -; clone_size: -; j_call: TRBJ2-3; v_call: TRBV12-3/TRBV12-4; cdr3_aa: CASSPNGDTQYF; cdr3_nt: TGTGCCAGCAGTCCCAACGGAGATACGCAGTATTTT
d_call: TRBD1; clone_size: once; j_call: TRBJ2-2; v_call: TRBV6-2/TRBV6-3; cdr3_aa: CASSYLGTGDTGELFF; cdr3_nt: TGTGCCAGCAGTTATTTAGGGACAGGGGACACCGGGGAGCTGTTTTTT
d_call: TRBD1; clone_size: -; j_call: TRBJ1-2; v_call: TRBV5-4; cdr3_aa: CASSLNLQGALFGYTF; cdr3_nt: TGTGCCAGCAGCTTGAACCTCCAGGGGGCGCTTTTTGGCTACACCTTC
d_call: TRBD1; clone_size: -; j_call: TRBJ2-5; v_call: TRBV6-5; cdr3_aa: CASSPGTGVETQYF; cdr3_nt: TGTGCCAGCAGTCCAGGGACAGGGGTAGAGACCCAGTACTTC
d_call: TRBD1; clone_size: once; j_call: TRBJ1-1; v_call: TRBV19; cdr3_aa: CASSPDRLALGEAFF; cdr3_nt: TGTGCCAGTAGTCCGGACAGGTTGGCATTAGGTGAAGCTTTCTTT